This entry lists 26 T cell receptor beta chains sequenced from one sample in a study of blood T cell repertoires in COVID-19. Sequenced by immunoSEQ multiplex PCR; TCRdb stores in-frame clones only, minus some. The data contain 120,000 to 150,000 clones, approximately 88% of them singletons. The sample was peripheral blood. The receptors were sampled from a human donor in a cohort sampled during active COVID-19.

The rearrangement links TRBV7-9 to TRBJ1-1; D possibly corresponds to TRBD1 (6 bases). The V gene's germline CDR1 is SEHNR and CDR2 FQNEAQ (reference sequence). V was clipped by 6 bases and J by 6 bases, with 14 bases between them. The length of the CDR3 is 13 residues. The CDR3 region is CASSRGGNAEAFF. The CDR3 DNA sequence: TGTGCCAGCAGTAGAGGGGGAAACGCTGAAGCTTTCTTT. The variable domain in full, completed from reference TRBV7-9 and TRBJ1-1, reads DTGVSQNPRHKITKRGQNVTFRCDPISEHNRLYWYRQTLGQGPEFLTYFQNEAQLEKSRLLSDRFSAERPKGSFSTLEIQRTEQGDSAMYLCASSRGGNAEAFFGQGTRLTVV.

The chain joins TRBV9 to TRBJ2-3, with D possibly being TRBD2 (6 bases). Germline V CDR1 and CDR2: SGDLS, YYNGEE. The V and J ends lost 4 bases and 2 bases respectively, with 14 bases between them. The CDR3 is 15 residues long. The CDR3 bases are TGTGCCAGCAGCCCCAGCGGGTACGACACAGATACGCAGTATTTT. The encoded protein is CASSPSGYDTDTQYF.

The chain couples TRBV4-1 to TRBJ2-2; D is possibly TRBD1 (6 bases). The germline V and J ends were trimmed by 5 bases and 6 bases, with 10 bases remaining between them. CDR1 is MGHRA, CDR2 YSYEKL, per germline. The CDR3 contains 13 residues. In DNA, the CDR3 is TGCGCCAGCAGCGCTTGGGGGCCCGGGGAGCTGTTTTTT. It translates to CASSAWGPGELFF.

This clone was seen at least ten times. This chain links TRBV6-5 with TRBJ1-5, with 10 bases identical to TRBD1. This CDR3 has 15 residues. CDR1 is MNHEY, CDR2 SVGAGI, per germline. V shed 4 bases, J shed 7 bases, and the junction held 7 bases outside the gene matches. CDR3 loop: CASSSSGTGVQPQHF. CDR3 nucleotides: TGTGCCAGCAGTTCTTCCGGGACAGGGGTACAGCCCCAGCATTTT.

V and J are TRBV11-2 and TRBJ1-3, with no clear D. The V and J ends lost 1 base and 3 bases respectively, with 10 bases between them. The CDR3 length is 15 residues. The germline CDR1 and CDR2 sequences are SGHAT and FQNNGV. The CDR3 nucleotides read TGTGCCAGCAGCTTAGGAAGGAGTAGTGGAAACACCATATATTTT. Translated: CASSLGRSSGNTIYF.

The rearrangement uses TRBV6-5 and TRBJ2-1, with TRBD2 matching over 7 bases. CDR1 is MNHEY, CDR2 SVGAGI, per germline. The CDR3 loop spans 15 amino acids. J was trimmed by 2 bases and V by 2 bases; bases with no gene match: 3. CDR3 nucleotides: TGTGCCAGCAGTTACGGGGCGGGGGCCTACAATGAGCAGTTCTTC. The encoded protein is CASSYGAGAYNEQFF.

CDR3 protein: CASSQRRRGFSNQPQHF. In DNA, the CDR3 is TGCGCCAGCAGTCAGCGGCGAAGGGGCTTCAGCAATCAGCCCCAGCATTTT. The chain recombines TRBV23-1 with TRBJ1-5, with D possibly being TRBD1 (5 bases). TRBV23-1 is an ORF for which the function is uncertain. CDR3 size: 17 residues. Trimming took 3 bases from V and 1 from J, leaving 16 bases between them.

This chain joins TRBV7-6 and TRBJ2-3, with D possibly matching TRBD2 (6 bases). This CDR3 has 15 amino acids. V shed 0 bases and J shed 12 bases, with 19 bases lying between them. Looked up from germline, CDR1 is SGHVS and CDR2 is FNYEAQ. Written as DNA, the CDR3 is TGTGCCAGCAGCTTAGCCCCTTTGGGTGGCGGGGTTCAGTATTTT. It codes for CASSLAPLGGGVQYF.

The chain employs TRBV18 and TRBJ1-2; D call uncertain. The CDR3 loop spans 13 amino acids. CDR1 and CDR2 from the germline V gene are KGHSH and LQKENI. V was trimmed by 3 bases and J by 5 bases, leaving 10 bases between them. The CDR3 here is CASSPLAEYGYTF. As DNA, the CDR3 is TGTGCCAGCTCACCGCTGGCGGAGTATGGCTACACCTTC.

The chain is built from TRBV9 and TRBJ1-2; D is perhaps TRBD1 (6 bases). This CDR3 comprises 16 residues. From germline, CDR1 is SGDLS and CDR2 YYNGEE. Trimming removed 6 bases from V and 8 bases from J, with 26 bases in between. CDR3 loop: CASTPWAGLQGRGYTF. The CDR3 DNA sequence: TGTGCCAGCACCCCTTGGGCCGGCTTACAGGGCCGGGGCTACACCTTC.

The J gene is TRBJ2-1, the V gene TRBV11-2, with D unresolved. The CDR3 has 17 amino acids. Between the trimmed V and J ends, which lost 5 bases and 0 bases, there was a span of 17 bases. Per germline, CDR1 SGHAT and CDR2 FQNNGV. The CDR3, as DNA: TGTGCCAGCAGCAAAAGTTCACAGACCTTCTCCTACAATGAGCAGTTCTTC. Translated, it gives CASSKSSQTFSYNEQFF.

The rearrangement joins TRBV6-5 to TRBJ2-5; TRBD2 might be the D (6 bases). The CDR3 is 14 amino acids. The ends were cut back, 5 bases at V and 7 bases at J, with 17 bases in the middle. Germline V gives CDR1 MNHEY, CDR2 SVGAGI. The CDR3 DNA reads as TGTGCCAGCAGTAGATCGGGGTCCGGGGGGACCCAGTACTTC. This sequence encodes CASSRSGSGGTQYF.

V usage is TRBV18 and J usage is TRBJ2-1; TRBD2 aligns across 7 bases. The germline gives CDR1 KGHSH, CDR2 LQKENI. Losses at the gene ends were 2 bases for V and 10 bases for J; bases not matched to a gene: 5. The CDR3 loop spans 13 amino acids. CDR3 loop: CASSPWPGGEQFF. CDR3 nucleotides: TGTGCCAGCTCACCATGGCCGGGAGGCGAGCAGTTCTTC. The full variable domain, rest sourced from reference TRBV18 and TRBJ2-1, is NAGVMQNPRHLVRRRGQEARLRCSPMKGHSHVYWYRQLPEEGLKFMVYLQKENIIDESGMPKERFSAEFPKEGPSILRIQQVVRGDSAAYFCASSPWPGGEQFFGPGTRLTVL.

The J gene is TRBJ1-1, the V gene TRBV5-4; 9 bases match TRBD1. The CDR3 sequence is 15 residues long. Per germline, CDR1 SGHNT and CDR2 YYREEE (reference sequence). J lost 6 bases, V lost 4 bases, and 10 bases had no gene match. The CDR3 region is CASSEGQGSKAEAFF. The CDR3 coding sequence is TGTGCCAGCAGCGAAGGACAGGGGTCTAAGGCTGAAGCTTTCTTT. The variable domain in full, completed from reference TRBV5-4 and TRBJ1-1, reads ETGVTQSPTHLIKTRGQQVTLRCSSQSGHNTVSWYQQALGQGPQFIFQYYREEENGRGNFPPRFSGLQFPNYSSELNVNALELDDSALYLCASSEGQGSKAEAFFGQGTRLTVV.

J is TRBJ1-2 and V is TRBV9, with D maybe TRBD1 (6 bases). V gave up 3 bases and J gave up 4 bases, with 13 bases separating them. CDR3 length: 14 amino acids. Germline V gene data show CDR1 as SGDLS and CDR2 as YYNGEE. The DNA of the CDR3 is TGTGCCAGCAGCGAGCTTACAGGGCCCTATGGCTACACCTTC. Translation: CASSELTGPYGYTF.

The V gene is TRBV7-8, the J gene TRBJ2-3; D is perhaps TRBD2 (5 bases). Trimming took 5 bases from V and 6 from J, leaving 12 bases between them. The CDR3 sequence is 13 residues long. Per the germline V gene, CDR1 is SGHVS and CDR2 is FQNEAQ. The CDR3 nucleotides are TGTGCCAGCAGCCCGCTCCTAGCCGATACGCAGTATTTT. Its translation: CASSPLLADTQYF.

Note on this clone: One end of the junction varies from germline; a read error may be responsible. The rearrangement uses TRBV30 and TRBJ1-3; D remains unclear. CDR1 is GTSNPN, CDR2 SVGIG, per germline (reference sequence). The CDR3 loop spans 12 amino acids. The chain's CDR3 is CAWSYEHEPISF. The CDR3, as DNA: TGTGCCTGGAGTTACGAACATGAACCCATATCCTTT. Supplemented by reference TRBV30 and TRBJ1-3, the full variable domain reads SQTIHQWPATLVQPVGSPLSLECTVEGTSNPNLYWYRQAAGRGLQLLFYSVGIGQISSEVPQNLSASRPQDRQFILSSKKLLLSDSGFYLCAWSYEHEPISFGEGSWLTVV.

This clone was detected only once. The J gene is TRBJ1-6, the V gene TRBV10-3, with no clear D. Germline V gene data show CDR1 as ENHRY and CDR2 as SYGVKD. The V end was cut by 11 bases, the J end by 5 bases, with 13 bases between. The CDR3 length is 13 residues. As DNA, the CDR3 is TGTGCCGCCGGAGAGTCCGATAATTCACCCCTCCACTTT. Its protein is CAAGESDNSPLHF.

The V gene is TRBV2, the J gene TRBJ1-1; D ambiguous. CDR1 SNHLY and CDR2 FYNNEI come from the germline V gene. This CDR3 is built from 11 residues. The V and J ends lost 8 bases and 5 bases respectively, with 9 bases between them. As DNA, the CDR3 is TGTGCCAGCGGGAGGGTAACTGAAGCTTTCTTT. It translates to CASGRVTEAFF.

The J gene is TRBJ2-3, the V gene TRBV18; 8 bases fit TRBD1. Trimming took 3 bases from V and 5 from J; bases not matched to a gene: 13. This CDR3 comprises 17 residues. In germline, CDR1 is KGHSH, CDR2 LQKENI. This chain's CDR3 is CASSPDRPGGRGDTQYF. The CDR3 nucleotides read TGTGCCAGCTCACCGGATCGGCCAGGGGGCCGGGGAGATACGCAGTATTTT.

The chain links TRBV5-1 to TRBJ1-4; D is perhaps TRBD1 (5 bases). The CDR3 sequence is 15 residues long. V lost 3 bases to trimming and J lost 0 bases, with 9 bases between them. Germline V gives CDR1 SGHRS, CDR2 YFSETQ. The CDR3 protein is CASSSQGATNEKLFF. For the CDR3, the DNA is TGCGCCAGCAGCTCCCAAGGGGCAACTAATGAAAAACTGTTTTTT.

The chain uses TRBV5-8 and TRBJ2-7; the match to TRBD1 covers 9 bases. The CDR3 sequence is 14 residues long. V lost 4 bases, J lost 5 bases, and 7 bases stayed unmatched. In germline, CDR1 is SGHTS, CDR2 YDEGEE. The DNA of the CDR3 is TGTGCCAGCAGCCGTGGGACAGGGTCCAACGAGCAGTACTTC. Residues: CASSRGTGSNEQYF.

The rearrangement uses TRBV19 and TRBJ1-4; 8 bases align to TRBD1. V shed 0 bases, J shed 13 bases, and the junction held 1 base outside the gene matches. Germline loops: CDR1 LNHDA, CDR2 SQIVND (reference sequence). CDR3 length equals 12 residues. The CDR3 sequence: CASSIDDRGLFF. The CDR3 DNA reads as TGTGCCAGTAGTATAGATGACAGGGGACTGTTTTTT.

This rearrangement joins TRBV5-1 to TRBJ2-3; TRBD1 agrees at 8 bases. Germline V gene data show CDR1 as SGHRS and CDR2 as YFSETQ. This CDR3 comprises 16 residues. With 4 bases clipped from V and 2 bases from J, the junction kept 9 bases outside the gene matches. As DNA, the CDR3 is TGCGCCAGCAGCCGCGGGCAGGGGGCGCCCACAGATACGCAGTATTTT. Encoded protein: CASSRGQGAPTDTQYF.

This chain uses TRBV5-4 with TRBJ2-7; weak D call: TRBD1 (6 bases). Germline V CDR1 and CDR2: SGHNT, YYREEE (reference sequence). The CDR3 has 14 residues. The V end was cut by 0 bases, the J end by 5 bases, with 12 bases between. Here the CDR3 reads CASSLAGAENEQYF. The CDR3 DNA sequence: TGTGCCAGCAGCTTGGCAGGGGCAGAGAACGAGCAGTACTTC.

The V call is TRBV10-3, the J call TRBJ2-1, with 10 nucleotides matching TRBD2. From germline, CDR1 is ENHRY and CDR2 SYGVKD. The CDR3 has 13 residues. With V trimmed by 6 bases and J by 8 bases, 4 bases remained unmatched. The CDR3 DNA sequence: TGTGCCATCAGAGCGGGGGGGCTGGATGAGCAGTTCTTC. Translating it yields CAIRAGGLDEQFF.